This T cell receptor (beta chain) was retrieved from a study of naive CD8 T cells in extremely preterm neonates (dated by TCRdb to about 2017). Regarding the study in general: The age range of the adult participants is stated as 25-50 years in the abstract but as 20-50 years in the methods. The study compared TCRbeta CDR3 repertoires of sorted naive CD8+ T cells across four age groups: extremely preterm neonates, term neonates, young children and adults.

Peripheral blood was donated by five healthy children aged 16-56 months who were having elective routine surgery, plus five healthy nonsmoking adults. A FACSAria III cell sorter was used to sort live, Annexin V-negative naive CD8+ T cells (CD3+CD8+CD45RA+CCR7+). Each sample yielded between roughly 18,000 and 110,000 sorted naive CD8+ T cells. Mononuclear cells were isolated from diluted blood by Ficoll-Paque density gradient centrifugation. Before sorting, mononuclear cells were cryopreserved in about 10% DMSO plus 90% FBS and kept long term at -150 degrees C. After thawing, the cells were stained with Annexin V and with antibodies against CD3, CD8, CCR7 and CD45RA. The DNeasy Blood and Tissue Kit was used to extract genomic DNA from snap-frozen pellets of sorted cells. Results the study describes overall, beyond this receptor: Compared with all other age groups, preterm neonates showed significantly lower iChao1 richness (p < 0.05) along with an even clone distribution, indicating a less rich repertoire. A higher proportion of shared CDR3 nucleotide sequences was found in preterm neonates (approximately 2.5%) than in term neonates (around 0.4%), young children (about 0.03%) and adults (around 0.01%). The authors noted a small sample size and variable productive template counts among preterm samples as limitations. Compared with the older groups, preterm CDR3s were shorter and closer to germline, carrying fewer N additions and showing less junctional trimming. To track T cell development within individuals, the authors urged prospective longitudinal studies of preterm and term neonates.

A two-step, bias-controlled multiplex PCR was used to amplify TCRbeta CDR3 regions from genomic DNA. The multiplex PCR used primers specific for every TRBV and TRBJ gene segment. The immunoSEQ Assay was used to generate the TCRbeta repertoire data. Per the authors' processing: A relative-frequency ratio and a modified nearest-neighbor algorithm were applied to filter and cluster reads so that closely related sequences were merged. IMGT annotation was the basis for assigning V, D and J genes to CDR3 sequences. Template counts were corrected for PCR amplification bias and quantified by comparison with synthetic TCR CDR3 analog sequences. Only unique productive sequences, defined as in-frame CDR3 sequences without stop codons, were included in the analyses. The immunoSEQ Analyzer software was used to calculate iChao1 richness and clonality, with clonality defined as 1 minus Pielou's evenness. Statistical testing was performed in JMP, using Student's t-test or a non-parametric test depending on Shapiro-Wilk normality results. TCRdb re-hosts the immuneACCESS table, in-frame sequences only. Its copies lack some clones; in the studies checked, an unresolved V gene accounts for under half of them, and the cause for the rest is not known. V, J and clone size reflect that table, while D and trimming were determined from the DNA. Across this sample there are 3,500 to 4,500 clones, with about 97% seen only once. The ten largest clones represent 0.6% to 0.8% of the sample.

The CDR3 starts with the cysteine, ends with the phenylalanine, and has 12 residues. Only CDR3 DNA remains: 36 bases, in frame from the first base. CDR1 is given as SEHNR and CDR2 as FQNEAQ, both from the germline V gene (reference sequence). As to this clone: Its binding antigen is unknown. An end of the junction does not agree with germline; a read error may underlie this.

The chain employs TRBV7-9 and TRBJ1-4; TRBD1 is possibly the D segment (5 matching bases). This clonotype was obtained from a human donor in good health. Sequences were obtained from naive CD8+ T cells from blood. The DNA sequence is as follows: TGTGCCAGCAGCTTAGGACAGAAAAAACTGTCTTTT. This codes for CASSLGQKKLSF.